This T cell receptor beta chain was obtained from a study of T cell responses to AZD1222 COVID-19 vaccine. Profiled with immunoSEQ multiplex PCR; TCRdb holds only in-frame clones, not every one. The table includes some 150,000 clones, 93% detected once. The CDR3 loop spans 16 amino acids. Germline CDR1 and CDR2: MGHRA and YSYEKL. V lost 4 bases and J lost 0; bases outside the gene matches: 2. The source material was peripheral blood, sampled on day 0 of AZD1222 vaccination. This sequence was found in an adult in good health. The chain has TRBV4-1 and TRBJ2-2; 10 bases match TRBD1. As DNA, the CDR3 is TGCGCCAGCAGCCGCGGACAGGGGGCGAACACCGGGGAGCTGTTTTTT. Amino acids: CASSRGQGANTGELFF.